This T cell receptor beta chain was recorded in a study of beta chain features in type 1 diabetes. By way of CD45RO/CCR7/CD25/CD127/CD95/CD27, the CD4+ regulatory, stem cell-like memory, central memory and naive cells were sorted. Expressed TCRB transcripts were sequenced because the entire RNA isolate underwent reverse transcription. Some clones are missing from TCRdb's copy, which holds only in-frame ones; the method was immunoSEQ multiplex PCR. The table has 600,000 or so clones, over 10% seen once. Germline V lookup: CDR1 KGHSH, CDR2 LQKENI. V shed 0 bases and J shed 5 bases, with 14 bases lying between them. This CDR3 is 16 amino acids long. The study, taken as a whole, reports: Junctions at VDJ sites from type 1 diabetes patients had fewer insertions and more deletions. Sequencing used cDNA, and cells with high TCR expression could therefore be over-represented. Type 1 diabetes patients had TCRB CDR3s that were shorter (moderately but significantly so) in all four CD4+ subsets. Any role of HLA type in TCRB rearrangement remained unresolved here.

This clone was counted between two and nine times. Its specificity is not known. The chain links TRBV18 to TRBJ1-5; no definite D call. Sequencing used naive CD4+ T cells from blood. This TCR came from a man aged 25-45 years with type 1 diabetes. The CDR3 nucleotides are TGTGCCAGCTCACCACCCCGGGTTTCGGGAGATCAGCCCCAGCATTTT. Its protein product is CASSPPRVSGDQPQHF.